This TCR beta chain was captured by sequencing in a study of blood T cell repertoires in COVID-19. Across the study: Both acute and convalescent COVID-19 samples were obtained from the United States, Italy and Spain. Nucleic acid was either cDNA or gDNA, and it came from T cells, B-cell-depleted T cells, or PBMCs.

This clone was counted ten times or more. CDR3 length equals 20 residues. Trimming stripped 0 bases from V and 0 bases from J, with 20 bases between. Per germline, CDR1 LGHDT and CDR2 YNNKEL (reference sequence). Methods used by the authors: Nucleated cell number was recorded as an estimate derived from reference gene primer amplification. Measured with immunoSEQ multiplex PCR; TCRdb has only the in-frame clones, and not every one. From that table come the V and J calls and clone size; the DNA was used to work out D and trimming. In the table there are 150,000 to 200,000 clones, approximately 86% of which are singletons.

Sequenced: peripheral blood. This sequence was found in a man aged 45-60 years with active or convalescent COVID-19. V usage is TRBV3-1 (or the pseudogene TRBV3-2) and J usage is TRBJ2-2, with a possible D match to TRBD2 (5 bases). CDR3 region: CASSQDGLATAAPNTGELFF. DNA of the CDR3: TGTGCCAGCAGCCAAGATGGTTTAGCGACGGCTGCCCCGAACACCGGGGAGCTGTTTTTT.